A single sample is the source of the 3 T cell receptor beta chains below, sequenced in a study of shared clonotypes between healthy human individuals. The repertoire was sequenced with immunoSEQ multiplex PCR; TCRdb's copy has only in-frame clones and lacks some. The sample contains hundreds of thousands of clones, around 80% of which appear only once. The sequenced sample was PBMCs. The receptors originated from a woman aged 40 to 49 in good health. Some clones in this sample may be carry-over from other donors' samples.

This clone was counted a few times. V is TRBV2 and J is TRBJ2-2; D remains ambiguous. The CDR3 extends over 14 amino acids. V gave up 3 bases and J gave up 1 base, with 6 bases separating them. CDR1 SNHLY and CDR2 FYNNEI come from the germline V gene. The CDR3 DNA sequence: TGTGCCAGCAGTGATATGGGGAACACCGGGGAGCTGTTTTTT. It yields the protein CASSDMGNTGELFF.

This chain connects TRBV28 to TRBJ1-5; TRBD1 might be the D (5 bases). V lost 3 bases and J lost 9, with 12 bases in between. The length of the CDR3 is 13 residues. CDR1 is MDHEN, CDR2 SYDVKM, per germline. This CDR3 reads CASSLGTMLPQHF. The CDR3 bases are TGTGCCAGCAGTTTGGGGACGATGTTGCCCCAGCATTTT.

There are a few counts of this clone. Other DNA sequences in the sample encode the same CDR3. The J gene is TRBJ2-7, the V gene TRBV7-9; D unresolved. Germline lookup yields CDR1 SEHNR and CDR2 FQNEAQ (reference sequence). This CDR3 is 11 amino acids long. Trimming left V 5 bases short and J 3 bases short, with 5 bases between. CDR3 nucleotide sequence: TGTGCCAGCAGCCATCGCTACGAGCAGTACTTC. It codes for CASSHRYEQYF.